Below, 30 T cell receptor beta chains from the same sample are listed, as sequenced in a study of T cells after yellow fever vaccination. One entry per CDR3 protein results from TCRdb running MiXCR on the 5' RACE reads. The sample records approximately 580,000 distinct CDR3 sequences, around 16% being singletons. The sample in question was PBMCs, obtained 4 to 5 days after the first yellow fever vaccination. The receptors originated from a man aged 18-30 years who received the YFV17D yellow fever vaccine.

The chain recombines TRBV10-2 with TRBJ2-7; TRBD1 agrees at 7 bases. This CDR3 spans 15 amino acids. Germline-derived CDR1 and CDR2 are WSHSY and SAAADI. The V and J ends lost 1 base and 1 base, in that order; junction bases with no gene match: 4. DNA for the CDR3: TGCGCCAGCAGTGAGTGGCAGGGGGATTCCTACGAGCAGTACTTC. This encodes CASSEWQGDSYEQYF.

This clonotype was seen a handful of times. The V gene is TRBV29-1, the J gene TRBJ1-5, with a possible D match to TRBD1 (5 bases). Per germline, CDR1 SQVTM and CDR2 ANQGSEA. CDR3 length: 13 amino acids. The germline V and J ends were trimmed by 5 bases and 4 bases, with 12 bases remaining between them. CDR3 nucleotides: TGCAGCGTTTCGGACAAACTAAATCAGCCCCAGCATTTT. Amino acids: CSVSDKLNQPQHF. The variable domain in full, with the rest retrieved from reference TRBV29-1 and TRBJ1-5, is SAVISQKPSRDICQRGTSLTIQCQVDSQVTMMFWYRQQPGQSLTLIATANQGSEATYESGFVIDKFPISRPNLTFSTLTVSNMSPEDSSIYLCSVSDKLNQPQHFGDGTRLSIL.

The chain carries TRBV27 and TRBJ1-1; unclear D gene. The V and J ends lost 5 bases and 3 bases respectively, with 10 bases between them. Germline lookup yields CDR1 MNHEY and CDR2 SMNVEV (reference sequence). The CDR3 totals 13 residues. The CDR3 loop is CASSPSYDTEAFF. The CDR3 DNA is TGTGCCAGCAGTCCGTCCTATGACACTGAAGCTTTCTTT.

This clonotype has more than one count but fewer than ten. The chain employs TRBV28 and TRBJ2-3, with D possibly being TRBD2 (6 bases). With 8 bases removed from V and 6 bases from J, the gap between germline ends came to 15 bases. This CDR3 is 13 amino acids long. Germline values: CDR1 MDHEN, CDR2 SYDVKM. CDR3 sequence: CASEREGRDTQYF. The CDR3 nucleotides read TGTGCCAGCGAGAGAGAGGGGAGGGATACGCAGTATTTT.

Only a few counts were recorded for this clonotype. V usage is TRBV20-1 and J usage is TRBJ2-1; D gene ambiguous. Germline V lookup: CDR1 DFQATT, CDR2 SNEGSKA (reference sequence). The CDR3 totals 11 residues. Trimming took off 5 bases at V and 0 bases at J, with 2 bases between the two ends. CDR3 sequence reads: CSAASYNEQFF. In DNA, the CDR3 is TGCAGTGCTGCCTCCTACAATGAGCAGTTCTTC.

There are a few counts of this clonotype. The J gene is TRBJ2-2, the V gene TRBV18; 8 bases line up with TRBD1. The CDR3 sequence is 15 residues long. The V segment lost 3 bases and the J segment 7 bases; nucleotides outside the gene matches: 7. Germline CDR1 reads KGHSH; CDR2 reads LQKENI. Written as DNA, the CDR3 is TGTGCCAGCTCACCTCTCGGACAGGGCGACGGGGAGCTGTTTTTT. This sequence encodes CASSPLGQGDGELFF.

The V and J genes are TRBV5-6 and TRBJ2-1, with 10 bases lining up with TRBD2. Germline assignment: CDR1 SGHDT and CDR2 YYEEEE. The CDR3 extends over 15 amino acids. V shed 1 base, J shed 7 bases, and the junction held 5 bases outside the gene matches. CDR3 residues: CASSLQSGGANEQFF. CDR3 coding DNA: TGTGCCAGCAGCTTGCAGAGCGGGGGGGCAAATGAGCAGTTCTTC.

This clonotype was found a few times. The chain is built from TRBV5-1 and TRBJ2-2; D remains unclear. Trimming stripped 1 base from V and 7 bases from J, with 11 bases between. CDR1 and CDR2 from the germline V gene are SGHRS and YFSETQ. CDR3 length: 14 amino acids. The CDR3 spells CASSLMVSGGELFF. In DNA form, the CDR3 reads TGCGCCAGCAGCTTGATGGTATCGGGCGGGGAGCTGTTTTTT.

The chain is built from TRBV7-3 and TRBJ2-3; possibly TRBD2 for D (6 bases). The CDR3 loop spans 14 amino acids. In germline, CDR1 is SGHTA, CDR2 FQGTGA. Trimming left V 2 bases short and J 4 bases short, with 10 bases between. CDR3 loop: CASSLLAFPDTQYF. The CDR3 DNA is TGTGCCAGCAGCTTACTAGCGTTCCCAGATACGCAGTATTTT.

The table lists this clonotype with a few counts. This chain joins TRBV20-1 and TRBJ2-4, with 10 bases matching TRBD1. Germline assignment: CDR1 DFQATT and CDR2 SNEGSKA (reference sequence). J gave up 6 bases and V 3 bases, and 5 bases lay outside the gene matches. The CDR3 extends over 14 amino acids. CDR3 DNA sequence: TGCAGTGCTAGTCCCGGGACAGGGGTAAACATTCAGTACTTC. Protein product: CSASPGTGVNIQYF.

The table lists this clonotype with a few counts. The V gene is TRBV5-4, the J gene TRBJ1-1, with TRBD1 as a possible D gene (5 bases). Germline CDR1 reads SGHNT; CDR2 reads YYREEE (reference sequence). The CDR3 has 13 residues. V was clipped by 4 bases and J by 1 base, with 8 bases between them. The CDR3 nucleotides are TGTGCCAGCAGCGGGACCACGAACACTGAAGCTTTCTTT. This sequence encodes CASSGTTNTEAFF.

The sample holds a few counts of this clonotype. J is TRBJ1-1 and V is TRBV3-1; no clear D gene. The CDR3 totals 14 residues. Trimming pared 0 bases from V and 11 bases from J, leaving 16 bases between. Germline V gene sequence: CDR1 LGHDT, CDR2 YNNKEL (reference sequence). The CDR3 region has the DNA TGTGCCAGCAGCCAAGAGTTGACCAACGAAGAGGCTTTCTTT. This encodes CASSQELTNEEAFF.

The V gene is TRBV19, the J gene TRBJ2-2; D is ambiguous. V was shortened by 6 bases and J by 4 bases, with 15 bases between the two germline ends. Germline V gives CDR1 LNHDA, CDR2 SQIVND (reference sequence). CDR3 length: 15 amino acids. The CDR3: CASSRGPIGTGELFF. CDR3 DNA: TGTGCCAGTAGCCGAGGCCCAATAGGCACCGGGGAGCTGTTTTTT. Complete variable domain (other parts from reference TRBV19 and TRBJ2-2): DGGITQSPKYLFRKEGQNVTLSCEQNLNHDAMYWYRQDPGQGLRLIYYSQIVNDFQKGDIAEGYSVSREKKESFPLTVTSAQKNPTAFYLCASSRGPIGTGELFFGEGSRLTVL.

This clonotype was counted a few times. This sequence joins TRBV4-1 and TRBJ2-7; D ambiguous. The CDR3 has 16 amino acids. The V and J ends lost 0 bases and 0 bases respectively, with 12 bases between them. CDR1 and CDR2 from the germline V gene are MGHRA and YSYEKL. CDR3 coding DNA: TGCGCCAGCAGCCAAGATCTTGGCTTCCCCTCCTACGAGCAGTACTTC. This translates into CASSQDLGFPSYEQYF.

The chain uses TRBV5-1 and TRBJ2-2, with D hard to call. Trimming took 0 bases from V and 6 from J, leaving 9 bases between them. This CDR3 has 14 residues. Germline CDR1 is SGHRS and CDR2 is YFSETQ. This chain's CDR3 is CASSLGVQAGELFF. CDR3 in DNA: TGCGCCAGCAGCTTGGGGGTCCAAGCCGGGGAGCTGTTTTTT.

The chain joins TRBV7-2 to TRBJ2-3; 12 positions match TRBD2. V gave up 4 bases and J gave up 1 base; unmatched junction bases: 0. The CDR3 has 15 amino acids. The germline V gene has CDR1 SGHTA and CDR2 FQGNSA. The CDR3 sequence: CASSSSGGGTDTQYF. DNA of the CDR3: TGTGCCAGCAGCTCTAGCGGGGGGGGCACAGATACGCAGTATTTT. Based on the CDR3 plus reference TRBV7-2 and TRBJ2-3, the full variable domain is GAGVSQSPSNKVTEKGKDVELRCDPISGHTALYWYRQSLGQGLEFLIYFQGNSAPDKSGLPSDRFSAERTGGSVSTLTIQRTQQEDSAVYLCASSSSGGGTDTQYFGPGTRLTVL.

This clonotype was recorded a few times. In DNA form, the CDR3 reads TGTGCCAGCAGCCAAGAAGACCGGGGGCGACGGCCCCAGCATTTT. This codes for CASSQEDRGRRPQHF. This chain links TRBV3-1 with TRBJ1-5; D may be TRBD1 (6 bases). CDR1 and CDR2 (germline): LGHDT, YNNKEL (reference sequence). Trimming cost V 0 bases and J 9 bases, with 15 bases left between them. CDR3 size: 15 residues.

This clonotype was observed a handful of times. V usage is TRBV6-5 and J usage is TRBJ2-2; TRBD1 matches at 7 bases. Germline V gene sequence: CDR1 MNHEY, CDR2 SVGAGI. The CDR3 runs to 15 residues. Losses at the gene ends were 3 bases for V and 5 bases for J; bases not matched to a gene: 6. CDR3 nucleotide sequence: TGTGCCAGCAGTTATGGGCCCAGGGGGACCGGGGAGCTGTTTTTT. It yields the protein CASSYGPRGTGELFF.

V is TRBV5-4 and J is TRBJ1-1; D unresolved. The CDR3 runs to 12 residues. V was shortened by 1 base and J by 8 bases, with 9 bases between the two germline ends. Germline lookup yields CDR1 SGHNT and CDR2 YYREEE (reference sequence). DNA of the CDR3: TGTGCCAGCAGCTTGTGGGCGGAGGAAGCTTTCTTT. Residues: CASSLWAEEAFF.

The gene calls are TRBV12-3 or TRBV12-4 and TRBJ1-5; D unclear. This CDR3 has 10 residues. Trimming pared 8 bases from V and 9 bases from J, leaving 8 bases between. This chain's CDR3 is CASGTGPQHF. DNA for the CDR3: TGTGCCAGCGGCACGGGGCCCCAGCATTTT.

This chain links TRBV4-2 with TRBJ2-5, with 11 bases identical to TRBD2. This CDR3 region has 15 residues. Germline V gene sequence: CDR1 LGHNA, CDR2 YNFKEQ. The V gene end was trimmed by 1 base and the J gene end by 3 bases; junction bases not matched to a gene: 1. The CDR3 loop is CASSQAGLAEETQYF. The CDR3 nucleotides are TGTGCCAGCAGCCAAGCGGGACTAGCGGAAGAGACCCAGTACTTC.

CDR3 sequence: CASGHLPGQGPNEQFF. CDR3 bases: TGTGCCAGCGGCCATCTCCCGGGACAGGGCCCCAATGAGCAGTTCTTC. The chain carries TRBV5-6 and TRBJ2-1; TRBD1 matches 9 bases. Germline lookup yields CDR1 SGHDT and CDR2 YYEEEE. The CDR3 runs 16 residues. V trimming: 7 bases; J trimming: 6 bases; junction bases outside the gene matches: 14. Together with reference TRBV5-6 and TRBJ2-1, the CDR3 gives the full variable domain: DAGVTQSPTHLIKTRGQQVTLRCSPKSGHDTVSWYQQALGQGPQFIFQYYEEEERQRGNFPDRFSGHQFPNYSSELNVNALLLGDSALYLCASGHLPGQGPNEQFFGPGTRLTVL.

This clonotype was counted between two and nine times. The rearrangement joins TRBV30 to TRBJ1-2; D might be TRBD1 (5 bases). The CDR3 has 13 amino acids. V dropped 3 bases and J dropped 6 bases, with 14 bases sitting between them. Germline V lookup: CDR1 GTSNPN, CDR2 SVGIG (reference sequence). CDR3 sequence (DNA): TGTGCCTGGAGGTCGGGGGGGATTGATGGCTACACCTTC. This sequence encodes CAWRSGGIDGYTF.

The V and J genes are TRBV3-1 and TRBJ2-3, with 9 bases identical to TRBD2. This CDR3 has 15 amino acids. The V segment lost 4 bases and the J segment 5 bases; nucleotides outside the gene matches: 7. CDR1 and CDR2 (germline): LGHDT, YNNKEL (reference sequence). The CDR3 DNA sequence: TGTGCCAGCAGCCTAAGCGGGGGGCAGGGAGATACGCAGTATTTT. It specifies CASSLSGGQGDTQYF.

The sample holds a few counts of this clonotype. This chain uses TRBV30 with TRBJ1-2; no firm D call. V lost 0 bases and J 4 bases, leaving 6 bases between the germline ends. Germline V gene data show CDR1 as GTSNPN and CDR2 as SVGIG (reference sequence). The CDR3 is 12 amino acids. The CDR3 is CAWSVGPYGYTF. The CDR3 coding sequence is TGTGCCTGGAGTGTCGGGCCCTATGGCTACACCTTC.

The J gene is TRBJ2-7, the V gene TRBV2; D may match TRBD1 or TRBD2 (5 bases each). In germline, CDR1 is SNHLY, CDR2 FYNNEI. This CDR3 contains 12 residues. The CDR3 DNA sequence: TGTGCCAGCAGATTCGACTGGGACGAACAGTACGTC. Its translation: CASRFDWDEQYV.

In its sample, this clonotype was seen a few times. This chain links TRBV5-4 with TRBJ2-7, with TRBD1 matching over 7 bases. CDR1 and CDR2 from the germline V gene are SGHNT and YYREEE (reference sequence). Trimming cost V 7 bases and J 4 bases; bases outside gene matches: 8. The CDR3 runs to 13 residues. Written as DNA, the CDR3 is TGTGCCAGCCTTAAAGGGGGCAGTTACGAGCAGTACGTC. Translating gives CASLKGGSYEQYV.

This chain joins TRBV7-2 and TRBJ2-7; 8 bases align to TRBD2. CDR3 length: 16 residues. The ends lost 6 bases at V and 5 bases at J; junction bases unmatched: 15. Germline-derived CDR1 and CDR2 are SGHTA and FQGNSA. The CDR3 DNA is TGTGCCAGCAGTCCTCTGACGGGGGGGCCCGGGAACGAGCAGTACTTC. It codes for CASSPLTGGPGNEQYF.

The chain carries TRBV9 and TRBJ2-3; 9 bases map to TRBD2. CDR3 length: 17 amino acids. CDR1 and CDR2 (germline): SGDLS, YYNGEE. V shed 0 bases and J 2 bases; nucleotides not matched to a gene: 7. This CDR3 is CASSVGASGALTDTQYF. CDR3 bases: TGTGCCAGCAGCGTAGGGGCTAGCGGGGCCCTCACAGATACGCAGTATTTT.

The rearrangement uses TRBV7-3 and TRBJ2-4, with D possibly being TRBD2 (6 bases). The CDR3 contains 17 residues. Deletions cut 2 bases from V and 2 bases from J, with 16 bases between. The germline V gene encodes CDR1 SGHTA and CDR2 FQGTGA. The CDR3 loop reads CASSLPWGEGTKNIQYF. DNA for the CDR3: TGTGCCAGCAGCTTACCATGGGGGGAAGGAACCAAAAACATTCAGTACTTC.